What follows are 11 T cell receptor beta chains derived from one specimen sequenced in a study of blood T cell repertoires in COVID-19. The assay was immunoSEQ multiplex PCR, and TCRdb's table has in-frame clones only and misses some. This repertoire shows hundreds of thousands of clones, 82% found once; its top ten account for around 3.4%. The sequenced sample was PBMCs or T cells enriched from blood (not recorded which). These receptors all come from a woman aged 55-69 years who had recovered from COVID-19.

The CDR3 protein is CASSANRLAGGNEQFF. The CDR3 DNA is TGTGCCAGCAGCGCCAATAGATTAGCGGGTGGGAATGAGCAGTTCTTC. V gene TRBV9 combines with J gene TRBJ2-1, with TRBD2 matching 7 bases. Germline CDR1 SGDLS, CDR2 YYNGEE. The J segment lost 7 bases and the V segment lost 3 bases, leaving 13 bases of the junction unmatched. CDR3 length equals 16 residues.

The sample holds a few counts of this clone. The rearrangement links TRBV11-2 to TRBJ1-1; D is perhaps TRBD1 (6 bases). Germline CDR1 reads SGHAT; CDR2 reads FQNNGV. With 5 bases removed from V and 4 bases from J, the gap between germline ends came to 11 bases. The CDR3 consists of 13 residues. The CDR3 nucleotides read TGTGCCAGCAGCCTTGGACAGAGCACTGAAGCTTTCTTT. It codes for CASSLGQSTEAFF.

The chain employs TRBV6-6 and TRBJ1-5, with 7 bases lining up with TRBD1. Germline V lookup: CDR1 MNHNY, CDR2 SVGAGI (reference sequence). V trimming: 2 bases; J trimming: 2 bases; junction bases outside the gene matches: 6. This CDR3 has 16 residues. CDR3 sequence reads: CASSYANRGGNQPQHF. CDR3 coding DNA: TGTGCCAGCAGTTACGCCAACAGGGGTGGCAATCAGCCCCAGCATTTT.

The chain carries TRBV9 and TRBJ1-1; D possibly corresponds to TRBD1 (5 bases). The CDR3 covers 15 residues. V was shortened by 2 bases and J by 2 bases, with 13 bases between the two germline ends. Per germline, CDR1 SGDLS and CDR2 YYNGEE. The CDR3 DNA reads TGTGCCAGCAGCGTTTATGACGGGGGTAACACTGAAGCTTTCTTT. Its protein product is CASSVYDGGNTEAFF.

The chain uses TRBV7-3 and TRBJ2-5, with 10 nucleotides matching TRBD2. V shed 5 bases, J shed 4 bases, and the junction held 10 bases outside the gene matches. Germline V gene data show CDR1 as SGHTA and CDR2 as FQGTGA. CDR3 size: 16 residues. The CDR3, as DNA: TGTGCCAGCAGCGTTAGCGGGGGGATGAGTGTAGAGACCCAGTACTTC. Its translation is CASSVSGGMSVETQYF.

This chain connects TRBV2 to TRBJ2-2, with 9 bases lining up with TRBD2. Germline V lookup: CDR1 SNHLY, CDR2 FYNNEI. The ends lost 3 bases at V and 7 bases at J; junction bases unmatched: 6. The CDR3 is made up of 15 amino acids. CDR3 bases: TGTGCCAGCAGTGAGGAGAGCGGGAGGATCGGGGAGCTGTTTTTT. It encodes CASSEESGRIGELFF.

The chain is built from TRBV29-1 and TRBJ2-1, with TRBD2 matching over 14 bases. Germline assignment: CDR1 SQVTM and CDR2 ANQGSEA. CDR3 length: 16 amino acids. V trimming: 2 bases; J trimming: 8 bases; junction bases outside the gene matches: 8. The CDR3 loop is CSVEKGLAGVVDEQFF. The CDR3 DNA reads as TGCAGCGTTGAAAAGGGACTAGCGGGAGTCGTTGATGAGCAGTTCTTC.

This clone was found a few times. The V gene is TRBV12-3 or TRBV12-4, the J gene TRBJ2-7; 10 bases are a match to TRBD1. Trimming cost V 5 bases and J 5 bases; bases outside gene matches: 3. CDR3 length equals 13 residues. The CDR3 is CASSDRGRDEQYF. As DNA, the CDR3 is TGTGCCAGCAGTGACAGGGGGCGCGACGAGCAGTACTTC.

This chain connects TRBV19 to TRBJ1-1; tentatively, D is TRBD1 (5 bases). The length of the CDR3 is 15 residues. Trimming cost V 4 bases and J 0 bases, with 12 bases left between them. CDR1 and CDR2 from the germline V gene are LNHDA and SQIVND (reference sequence). CDR3 loop: CASSRGPLLNTEAFF. CDR3 nucleotide sequence: TGTGCCAGTAGTAGGGGCCCACTCCTGAACACTGAAGCTTTCTTT.

This chain connects TRBV3-1 (or the pseudogene TRBV3-2) to TRBJ1-4; D is undetermined. The germline V gene encodes CDR1 LGHDT and CDR2 YNNKEL (reference sequence). The CDR3 has 12 amino acids. With 6 bases removed from V and 6 bases from J, the gap between germline ends came to 8 bases. This CDR3 reads CASRGVDEKLFF. In DNA, the CDR3 is TGTGCCAGCAGGGGAGTCGATGAAAAACTGTTTTTT.

The CDR3 spells CASSPPGGGASNEQFF. As DNA, the CDR3 is TGTGCCAGCAGCCCTCCTGGCGGGGGGGCCAGCAATGAGCAGTTCTTC. The chain employs TRBV7-9 and TRBJ2-1, with TRBD2 matching over 9 bases. V was pared by 5 bases and J by 6 bases, with 11 bases of the junction left unmatched. This CDR3 comprises 16 residues. Germline V gene lookup returns CDR1 SEHNR and CDR2 FQNEAQ (reference sequence).